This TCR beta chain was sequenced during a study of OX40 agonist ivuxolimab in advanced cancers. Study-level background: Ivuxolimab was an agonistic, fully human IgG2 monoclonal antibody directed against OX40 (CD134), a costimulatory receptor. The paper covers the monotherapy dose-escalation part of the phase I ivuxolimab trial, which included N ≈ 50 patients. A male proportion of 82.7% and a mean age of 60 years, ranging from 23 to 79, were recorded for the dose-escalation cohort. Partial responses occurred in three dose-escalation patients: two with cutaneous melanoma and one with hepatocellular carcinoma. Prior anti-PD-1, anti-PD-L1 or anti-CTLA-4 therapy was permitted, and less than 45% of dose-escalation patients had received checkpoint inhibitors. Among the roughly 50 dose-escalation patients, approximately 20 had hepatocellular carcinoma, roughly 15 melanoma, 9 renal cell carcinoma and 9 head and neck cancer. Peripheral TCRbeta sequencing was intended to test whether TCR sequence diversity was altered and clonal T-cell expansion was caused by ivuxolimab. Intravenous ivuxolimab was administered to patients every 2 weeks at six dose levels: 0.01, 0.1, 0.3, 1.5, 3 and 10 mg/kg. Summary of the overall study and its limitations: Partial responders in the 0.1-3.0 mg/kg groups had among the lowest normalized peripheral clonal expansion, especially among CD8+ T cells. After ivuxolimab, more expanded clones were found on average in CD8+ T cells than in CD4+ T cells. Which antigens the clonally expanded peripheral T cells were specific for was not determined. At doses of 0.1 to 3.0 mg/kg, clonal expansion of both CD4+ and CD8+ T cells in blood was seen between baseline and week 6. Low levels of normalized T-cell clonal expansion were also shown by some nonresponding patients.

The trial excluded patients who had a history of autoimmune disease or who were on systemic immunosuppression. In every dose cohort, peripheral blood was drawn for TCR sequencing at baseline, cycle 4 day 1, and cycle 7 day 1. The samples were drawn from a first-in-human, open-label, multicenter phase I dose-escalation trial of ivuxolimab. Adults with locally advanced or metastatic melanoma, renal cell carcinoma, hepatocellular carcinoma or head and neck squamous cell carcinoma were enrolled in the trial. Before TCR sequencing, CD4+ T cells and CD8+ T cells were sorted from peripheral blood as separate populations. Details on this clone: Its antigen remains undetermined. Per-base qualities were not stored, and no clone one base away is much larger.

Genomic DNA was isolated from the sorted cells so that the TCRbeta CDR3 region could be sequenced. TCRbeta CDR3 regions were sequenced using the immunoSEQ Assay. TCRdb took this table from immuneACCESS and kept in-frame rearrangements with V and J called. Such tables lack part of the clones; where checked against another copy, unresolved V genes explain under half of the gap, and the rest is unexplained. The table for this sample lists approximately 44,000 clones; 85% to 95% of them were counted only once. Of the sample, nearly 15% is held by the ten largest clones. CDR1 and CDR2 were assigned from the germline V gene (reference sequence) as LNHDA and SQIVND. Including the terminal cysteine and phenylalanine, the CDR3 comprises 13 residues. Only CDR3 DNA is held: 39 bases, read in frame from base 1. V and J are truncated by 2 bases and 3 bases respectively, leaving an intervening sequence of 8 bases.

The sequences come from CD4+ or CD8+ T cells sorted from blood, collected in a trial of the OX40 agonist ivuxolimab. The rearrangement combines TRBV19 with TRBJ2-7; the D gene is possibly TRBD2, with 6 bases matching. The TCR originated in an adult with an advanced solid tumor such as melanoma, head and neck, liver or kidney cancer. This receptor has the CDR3 CASSITGVYEQYF. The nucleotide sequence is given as TGTGCCAGTAGTATAACGGGGGTCTACGAGCAGTACTTC. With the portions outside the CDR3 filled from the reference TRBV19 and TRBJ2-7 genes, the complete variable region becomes DGGITQSPKYLFRKEGQNVTLSCEQNLNHDAMYWYRQDPGQGLRLIYYSQIVNDFQKGDIAEGYSVSREKKESFPLTVTSAQKNPTAFYLCASSITGVYEQYFGPGTRLTVT.